A single sample gave rise to the 8 T cell receptor beta chains below, sequenced in a study of T cells after posttransplantation cyclophosphamide. Profiling relied on immunoSEQ multiplex PCR, and the TCRdb table lists in-frame clones only, not all of them. There are roughly 70,000 clones in the sample; about 94% occur only once, and under 3% lies in the top ten. Sample: PBMCs. The source of these receptors is a young woman in good health and a related stem cell transplant donor.

V gene TRBV6-5 combines with J gene TRBJ1-6, with D unclear. There are 14 residues in the CDR3. The ends were cut back, 2 bases at V and 7 bases at J, with 9 bases in the middle. In germline, CDR1 is MNHEY, CDR2 SVGAGI. DNA for the CDR3: TGTGCCAGCAGTTACGGTAGCGAGAATTCACCCCTCCACTTT. This translates into CASSYGSENSPLHF.

The rearrangement links TRBV4-3 to TRBJ2-1, with 9 positions matching TRBD2. CDR3 length: 16 amino acids. Germline V gene sequence: CDR1 LGHNA, CDR2 YSLEER. Unmatched junction bases numbered 7, after V lost 0 bases and J lost 7 bases. In nucleotides, the CDR3 is TGCGCCAGCAGCCAAGAACCGGGACTAGCCTGGAATGAGCAGTTCTTC. Translating it yields CASSQEPGLAWNEQFF.

This clone was detected once. The chain employs TRBV6-1 and TRBJ1-5; D gene uncertain. Germline lookup yields CDR1 MNHNS and CDR2 SASEGT. The CDR3 totals 13 residues. V gave up 8 bases and J gave up 1 base, with 9 bases separating them. The CDR3 DNA follows: TGTGCCAGCTCTATTGTAAGCAATCAGCCCCAGCATTTT. This encodes CASSIVSNQPQHF.

This sequence joins TRBV29-1 and TRBJ2-3, with 8 bases aligning to TRBD2. The CDR3 length is 14 residues. In germline, CDR1 is SQVTM, CDR2 ANQGSEA. V shed 5 bases, J shed 2 bases, and the junction held 6 bases outside the gene matches. Here the CDR3 DNA reads TGCAGCGTTTCTAGCGGGTTATCCACAGATACGCAGTATTTT. Residues: CSVSSGLSTDTQYF.

The chain joins TRBV11-3 to TRBJ2-3; D possibly matches TRBD1 or TRBD2 (5 bases each). Germline lookup yields CDR1 SGHNT and CDR2 YENEEA. CDR3 length: 15 residues. The germline V and J ends were trimmed by 1 base and 5 bases, with 13 bases remaining between them. DNA for the CDR3: TGTGCCAGCAGCTTAGGAGGGGCGGCCCAAGATACGCAGTATTTT. It is translated as CASSLGGAAQDTQYF.

The chain carries TRBV27 and TRBJ1-1, with D perhaps TRBD1 (6 bases). CDR1 is MNHEY, CDR2 SMNVEV, per germline (reference sequence). V gave up 2 bases and J gave up 4 bases, with 8 bases separating them. The CDR3 length is 13 residues. The CDR3 nucleotides are TGTGCCAGCAGTTTAAGGGGGAGCACTGAAGCTTTCTTT. Translating gives CASSLRGSTEAFF.

This chain joins TRBV4-3 and TRBJ1-6, with D maybe TRBD1 (6 bases). CDR1 is LGHNA and CDR2 is YSLEER in the germline V gene. The V gene lost 3 bases and the J gene lost 7 bases, with 13 bases spanning the gap. The CDR3 extends over 15 amino acids. In nucleotides, the CDR3 is TGCGCCAGCAGCCATGCCGGGGGGCGGAATTCACCCCTCCACTTT. Protein product: CASSHAGGRNSPLHF.

This chain joins TRBV11-3 and TRBJ2-1; D perhaps matches TRBD1 (6 bases). The CDR3 has 15 amino acids. Trimming cost V 5 bases and J 9 bases, with 20 bases left between them. Looked up from germline, CDR1 is SGHNT and CDR2 is YENEEA. The CDR3 here is CASSESETGRREQFF. CDR3 sequence (DNA): TGTGCCAGCAGCGAGAGCGAGACAGGTAGGCGTGAGCAGTTCTTC.